This T cell receptor (beta chain) came from a study of T-cell memory formation after mild COVID-19. One entry per CDR3 protein, called by TCRdb with MiXCR from the 5' RACE reads. The profile shows about 340,000 distinct CDR3 sequences, about an eighth of them singletons. CDR1 SGHAT and CDR2 FQNNGV come from the germline V gene. The J segment lost 0 bases and the V segment lost 5 bases, leaving 7 bases of the junction unmatched. This CDR3 has 16 amino acids. Sequencing was performed on PBMCs or a T cell subset sorted from them (not recorded which). This TCR came from a man aged 18-30 years who had mild COVID-19 (a few samples of this study predate the infection). Cell type and time point are not known. V usage is TRBV11-2 and J usage is TRBJ2-3, with TRBD1 matching over 8 bases. Written as DNA, the CDR3 is TGTGCCAGCAGCCTTCGGACAGGGTCCAGCACAGATACGCAGTATTTT. This codes for CASSLRTGSSTDTQYF.